Listed here are 15 T cell receptor beta chains from one sample, sequenced in a study of CD8+CD57+ T cells in acquired aplastic anemia. Both TCR beta VDJ combination and CDR3 sequence profiling were carried out. Genomic DNA was the template for this profiling. TCRdb processed the reads anew with MiXCR; each CDR3 protein has one entry. The sample records 150,000 to 200,000 distinct CDR3 sequences, 40% to 50% being singletons. Sequencing was done on patients that had shown CD8+CD57+ cell expansion by flow cytometry. The material sequenced was sorted CD4+, CD8+, or CD8+CD57+ T cells (not recorded which) from PBMCs. Source of these receptors: a human donor with aplastic anemia.

This clonotype was counted many times. The chain couples TRBV20-1 to TRBJ2-2; a weak D match, TRBD2 (5 bases). V was trimmed by 7 bases and J by 1 base, leaving 10 bases between them. The length of the CDR3 is 13 residues. Germline V CDR1 and CDR2: DFQATT, SNEGSKA (reference sequence). The chain's CDR3 is CSVREMNTGELFF. DNA of the CDR3: TGCAGTGTTAGGGAGATGAACACCGGGGAGCTGTTTTTT.

This clonotype was found many times. The chain couples TRBV9 to TRBJ2-7; 11 bases fit TRBD2. With 3 bases clipped from V and 2 bases from J, the junction kept 4 bases outside the gene matches. Germline V CDR1 and CDR2: SGDLS, YYNGEE. The CDR3 has 15 residues. In DNA, the CDR3 is TGTGCCAGCAGCGGGGGACTAGCGGCGACCTACGAGCAGTACTTC. Translated: CASSGGLAATYEQYF.

This clonotype was found many times. The V call is TRBV4-3, the J call TRBJ1-2; D perhaps matches TRBD1 (6 bases). V was shortened by 1 base and J by 1 base, with 22 bases between the two germline ends. The CDR3 extends over 19 amino acids. The germline V gene has CDR1 LGHNA and CDR2 YSLEER. CDR3 residues: CASSQAFTGTQPINYGYTF. The CDR3 DNA reads TGCGCCAGCAGCCAAGCTTTCACCGGGACACAACCTATTAACTATGGCTACACCTTC.

V gene TRBV3-1 combines with J gene TRBJ2-3; D is undetermined. CDR3 size: 16 residues. CDR1 LGHDT and CDR2 YNNKEL come from the germline V gene (reference sequence). Trimming took off 5 bases at V and 0 bases at J, with 15 bases between the two ends. DNA for the CDR3: TGTGCCAGCAGCGACTTCGGCGGCTCTAGCACAGATACGCAGTATTTT. Residues: CASSDFGGSSTDTQYF.

The chain recombines TRBV20-1 with TRBJ2-7, with a possible D match to TRBD2 (6 bases). V was shortened by 3 bases and J by 0 bases, with 12 bases between the two germline ends. Germline V gene lookup returns CDR1 DFQATT and CDR2 SNEGSKA (reference sequence). The CDR3 totals 14 residues. The CDR3 protein is CSARSSGSSYEQYF. The DNA of the CDR3 is TGCAGTGCTAGGAGTAGCGGTAGCTCCTACGAGCAGTACTTC.

The genes are TRBV19 and TRBJ1-5; TRBD1 agrees at 9 bases. The CDR3 extends over 16 amino acids. The V gene end was trimmed by 5 bases and the J gene end by 1 base; junction bases not matched to a gene: 6. The germline V gene has CDR1 LNHDA and CDR2 SQIVND (reference sequence). The CDR3 nucleotides are TGTGCCAGTAGTGCCACAGGGGGCCGGAGCAATCAGCCCCAGCATTTT. Translated: CASSATGGRSNQPQHF.

The chain employs TRBV7-3 and TRBJ2-1, with 10 bases that match TRBD1. The J call could be wrong; TRBJ2-7 is a better fit for the DNA end. The germline gives CDR1 SGHTA, CDR2 FQGTGA. This CDR3 is 17 amino acids long. The CDR3 reads CASSLMGQGYSYNEQYF. The DNA for the CDR3 is TGTGCCAGCAGCCTAATGGGACAGGGGTACTCCTACAATGAGCAGTACTTC.

The rearrangement uses TRBV7-2 and TRBJ2-7, with D perhaps TRBD1 (6 bases). Germline values: CDR1 SGHTA, CDR2 FQGNSA. Trimming shortened V by 6 bases and J by 3 bases, and 15 bases separated the two germline ends. The CDR3 is 14 amino acids. The chain's CDR3 is CASRQNRDNYEQYF. Here the CDR3 DNA reads TGTGCCAGCAGACAGAACCGGGACAACTACGAGCAGTACTTC.

The chain combines TRBV2 with TRBJ2-7; tentative D call: TRBD1 (5 bases). Trimming shortened V by 6 bases and J by 1 base, and 22 bases separated the two germline ends. This CDR3 has 17 amino acids. Germline CDR1 SNHLY, CDR2 FYNNEI. The DNA for the CDR3 is TGTGCCAGCAGCGTGAAGGGGATGGGATCCTTATCCTACGAGCAGTACTTC. This translates into CASSVKGMGSLSYEQYF.

This sequence joins TRBV29-1 and TRBJ2-1, with D possibly TRBD2 on 5 matching bases. Germline CDR1 SQVTM, CDR2 ANQGSEA. The CDR3 runs 13 residues. The germline V and J ends were trimmed by 1 base and 9 bases, with 13 bases remaining between them. The CDR3, as DNA: TGCAGCGTTGAAGGGACGAGGGCCGGTGAGCAGTTCTTC. Protein product: CSVEGTRAGEQFF.

The genes are TRBV6-8 and TRBJ2-7; no clear D gene. Deletions cut 2 bases from V and 2 bases from J, with 19 bases between. The length of the CDR3 is 17 residues. The germline V gene has CDR1 MNHGY and CDR2 SAAAGT. DNA for the CDR3: TGTGCCAGCAGTTACCCCAAAGACCCAGACGGAACCTACGAGCAGTACTTC. This sequence encodes CASSYPKDPDGTYEQYF.

This clonotype showed up many times. This chain connects TRBV20-1 to TRBJ2-7; either TRBD1 or TRBD2 may fit D (6 bases each). Germline V gives CDR1 DFQATT, CDR2 SNEGSKA (reference sequence). CDR3 length: 16 residues. V was pared by 3 bases and J by 2 bases, with 20 bases between. CDR3 nucleotide sequence: TGCAGTGCTAGTGACAACTCCGGGGGCCGAACCTACGAGCAGTACTTC. This encodes CSASDNSGGRTYEQYF.

The chain combines TRBV2 with TRBJ2-7; D is unclear. This CDR3 contains 12 residues. V lost 6 bases, J lost 3 bases, and 9 bases lay in between. From germline, CDR1 is SNHLY and CDR2 FYNNEI. CDR3 DNA sequence: TGTGCCAGCAGGGGTGGGGTCTACGAGCAGTACTTC. Its protein is CASRGGVYEQYF.

As for this clonotype: A much more abundant neighbour one base away suggests this may be a read error. This chain joins TRBV6-5 and TRBJ2-2; weak D call: TRBD1 (6 bases). V gave up 2 bases and J gave up 6 bases, with 7 bases separating them. This CDR3 is 13 amino acids long. CDR1 is MNHEY, CDR2 SVGAGI, per germline. The CDR3 sequence is CASSYGGAGELFF. The DNA of the CDR3 is TGTGCCAGCAGTTACGGGGGCGCCGGGGAGCTGTTTTTT.

The sample holds a few counts of this clonotype. V is TRBV7-2 and J is TRBJ2-5, with a weak D call TRBD2 (5 bases). This CDR3 has 15 residues. The V end lost 5 bases, the J end lost 2 bases, and 15 bases lay between the germline ends. Germline lookup yields CDR1 SGHTA and CDR2 FQGNSA. Written as DNA, the CDR3 is TGTGCCAGCAGCGCCCTAGCCGGAGCACAAGAGACCCAGTACTTC. It specifies CASSALAGAQETQYF.